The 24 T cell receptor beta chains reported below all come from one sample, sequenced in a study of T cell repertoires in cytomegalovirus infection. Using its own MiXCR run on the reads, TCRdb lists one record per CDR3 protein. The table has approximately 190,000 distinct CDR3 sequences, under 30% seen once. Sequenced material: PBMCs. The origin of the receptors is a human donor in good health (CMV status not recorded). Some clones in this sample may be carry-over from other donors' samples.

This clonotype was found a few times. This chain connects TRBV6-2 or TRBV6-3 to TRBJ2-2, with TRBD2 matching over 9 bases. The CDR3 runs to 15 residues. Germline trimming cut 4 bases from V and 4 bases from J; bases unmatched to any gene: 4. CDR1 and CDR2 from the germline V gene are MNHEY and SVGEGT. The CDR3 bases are TGTGCCAGCAGTTTCCTAGCGGGGTTCACCGGGGAGCTGTTTTTT. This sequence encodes CASSFLAGFTGELFF.

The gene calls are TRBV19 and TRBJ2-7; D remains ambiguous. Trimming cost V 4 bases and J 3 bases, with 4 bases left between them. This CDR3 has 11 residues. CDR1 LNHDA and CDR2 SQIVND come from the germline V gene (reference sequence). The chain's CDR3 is CASSNDYEQYF. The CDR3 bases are TGTGCCAGTAGTAACGACTACGAGCAGTACTTC.

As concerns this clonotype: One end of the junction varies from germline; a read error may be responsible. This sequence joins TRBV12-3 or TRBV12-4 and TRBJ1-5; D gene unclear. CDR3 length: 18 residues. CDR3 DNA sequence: TGTGCCAGCAGTCTGACCGGGTCCTTAGACCCTAACAATCAGCCACAGCATTTT. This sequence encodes CASSLTGSLDPNNQPQHF.

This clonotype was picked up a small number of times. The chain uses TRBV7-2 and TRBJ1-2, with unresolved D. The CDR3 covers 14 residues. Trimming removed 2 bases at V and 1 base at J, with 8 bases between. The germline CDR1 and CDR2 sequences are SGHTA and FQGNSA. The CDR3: CASSLTVLNYGYTF. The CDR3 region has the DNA TGTGCCAGCAGCTTAACAGTGCTTAACTATGGCTACACCTTC.

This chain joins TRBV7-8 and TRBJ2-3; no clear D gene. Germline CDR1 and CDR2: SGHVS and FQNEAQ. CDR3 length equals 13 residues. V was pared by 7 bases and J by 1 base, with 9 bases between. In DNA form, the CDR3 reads TGTGCCAGCAAGGACCACCGCACAGATACGCAGTATTTT. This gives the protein CASKDHRTDTQYF.

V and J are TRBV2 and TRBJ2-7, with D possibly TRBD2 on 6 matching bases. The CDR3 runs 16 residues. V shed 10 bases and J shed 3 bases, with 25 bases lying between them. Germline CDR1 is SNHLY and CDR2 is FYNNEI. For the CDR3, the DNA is TGTGCCACCCTATCCGAATATCCGGGAGAGGACTACGAGCAGTACTTC. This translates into CATLSEYPGEDYEQYF.

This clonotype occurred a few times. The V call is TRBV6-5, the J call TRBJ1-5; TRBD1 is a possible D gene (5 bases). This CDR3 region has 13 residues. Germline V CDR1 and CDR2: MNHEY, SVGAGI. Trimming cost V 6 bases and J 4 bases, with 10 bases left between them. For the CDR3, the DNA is TGTGCCAGCAGGAGACAGATTAATCAGCCCCAGCATTTT. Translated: CASRRQINQPQHF.

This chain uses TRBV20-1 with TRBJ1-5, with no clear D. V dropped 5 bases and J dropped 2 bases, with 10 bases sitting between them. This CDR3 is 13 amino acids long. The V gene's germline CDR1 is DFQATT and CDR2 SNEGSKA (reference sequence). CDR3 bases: TGCAGTGCTTCACTAGGACGCAATCAGCCCCAGCATTTT. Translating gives CSASLGRNQPQHF.

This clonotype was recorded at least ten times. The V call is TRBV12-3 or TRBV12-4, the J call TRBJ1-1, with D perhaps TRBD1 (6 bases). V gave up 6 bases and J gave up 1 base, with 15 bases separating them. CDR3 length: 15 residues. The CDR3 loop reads CASRVDGTPNTEAFF. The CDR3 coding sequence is TGTGCCAGCAGGGTGGACGGGACACCGAACACTGAAGCTTTCTTT.

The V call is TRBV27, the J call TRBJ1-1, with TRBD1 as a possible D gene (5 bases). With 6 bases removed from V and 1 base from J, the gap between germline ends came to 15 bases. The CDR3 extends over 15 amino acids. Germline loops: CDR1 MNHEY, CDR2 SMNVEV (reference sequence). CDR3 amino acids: CASRTVLGRNTEAFF. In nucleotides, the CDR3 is TGTGCCAGCAGGACAGTCCTCGGCAGGAACACTGAAGCTTTCTTT.

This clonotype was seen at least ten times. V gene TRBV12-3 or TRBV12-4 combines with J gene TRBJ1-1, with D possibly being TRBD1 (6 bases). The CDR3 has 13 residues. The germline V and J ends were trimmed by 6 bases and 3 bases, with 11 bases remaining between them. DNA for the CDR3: TGTGCCAGCAGCCTAGAGGGGGACACTGAAGCTTTCTTT. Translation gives CASSLEGDTEAFF.

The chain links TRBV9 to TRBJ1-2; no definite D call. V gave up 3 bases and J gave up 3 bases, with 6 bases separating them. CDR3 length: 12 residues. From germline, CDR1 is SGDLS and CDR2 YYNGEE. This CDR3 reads CASSDRYYGYTF. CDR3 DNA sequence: TGTGCCAGCAGCGATCGATACTATGGCTACACCTTC. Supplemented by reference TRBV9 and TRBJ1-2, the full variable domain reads DSGVTQTPKHLITATGQRVTLRCSPRSGDLSVYWYQQSLDQGLQFLIQYYNGEERAKGNILERFSAQQFPDLHSELNLSSLELGDSALYFCASSDRYYGYTFGSGTRLTVV.

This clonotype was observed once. DNA for the CDR3: TGCAGTGCTAGAGTGGGGGAAGAGGGGGGAGCGACCCAGTACTTC. Translation: CSARVGEEGGATQYF. The chain couples TRBV20-1 to TRBJ2-5, with D perhaps being TRBD1 or TRBD2 (6 bases each). Germline V gene data show CDR1 as DFQATT and CDR2 as SNEGSKA (reference sequence). The CDR3 is 15 amino acids. Trimming stripped 1 base from V and 7 bases from J, with 19 bases between.

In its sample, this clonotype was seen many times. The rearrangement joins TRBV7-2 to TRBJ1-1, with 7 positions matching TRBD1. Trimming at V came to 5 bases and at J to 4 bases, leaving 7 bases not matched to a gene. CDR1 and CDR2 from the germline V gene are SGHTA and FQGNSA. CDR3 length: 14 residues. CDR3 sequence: CASSGNRGGTEAFF. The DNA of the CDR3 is TGTGCCAGCAGCGGAAACAGGGGAGGCACTGAAGCTTTCTTT.

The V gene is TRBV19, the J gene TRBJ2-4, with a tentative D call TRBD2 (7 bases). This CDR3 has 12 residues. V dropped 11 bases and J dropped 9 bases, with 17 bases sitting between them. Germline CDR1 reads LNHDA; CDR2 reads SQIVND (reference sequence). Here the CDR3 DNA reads TGTGCCTCTTCACAGGGCGGGGGCATTCAGTACTTC. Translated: CASSQGGGIQYF.

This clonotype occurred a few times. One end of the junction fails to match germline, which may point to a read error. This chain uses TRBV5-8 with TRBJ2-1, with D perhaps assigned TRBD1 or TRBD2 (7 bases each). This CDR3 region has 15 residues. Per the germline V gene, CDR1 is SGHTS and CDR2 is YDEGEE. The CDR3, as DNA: TGTGCCAGCGGCTTGGTTCAGGGGGGGTCCAATGAGCAGTTCTTC. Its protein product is CASGLVQGGSNEQFF.

This CDR3 reads CASRSGQANYGYTF. The CDR3 nucleotides are TGCGCCAGCAGAAGCGGACAGGCGAACTATGGCTACACCTTC. This chain uses TRBV5-1 with TRBJ1-2; 7 bases align to TRBD1. CDR3 length equals 14 residues. Trimming cost V 5 bases and J 2 bases; bases outside gene matches: 6. Germline V CDR1 and CDR2: SGHRS, YFSETQ.

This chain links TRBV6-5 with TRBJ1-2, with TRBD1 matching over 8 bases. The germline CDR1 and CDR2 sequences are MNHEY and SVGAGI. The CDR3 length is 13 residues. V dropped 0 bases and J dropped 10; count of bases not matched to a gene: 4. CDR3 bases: TGTGCCAGCAGTTACTCACGGGGACAGGTCTACACCTTC. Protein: CASSYSRGQVYTF.

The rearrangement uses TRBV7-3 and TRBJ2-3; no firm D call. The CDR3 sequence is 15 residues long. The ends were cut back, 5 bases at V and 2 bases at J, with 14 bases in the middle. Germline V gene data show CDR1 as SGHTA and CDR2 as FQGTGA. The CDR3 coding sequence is TGTGCCAGCAGCCCACACCCTGGAAACACAGATACGCAGTATTTT. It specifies CASSPHPGNTDTQYF.

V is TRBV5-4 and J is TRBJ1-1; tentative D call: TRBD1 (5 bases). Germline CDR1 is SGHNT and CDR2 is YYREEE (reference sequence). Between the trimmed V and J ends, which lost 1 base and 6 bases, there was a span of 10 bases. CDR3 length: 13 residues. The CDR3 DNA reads TGTGCCAGCAGCTTGAACAGGAAGTCTGAAGCTTTCTTT. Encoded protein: CASSLNRKSEAFF. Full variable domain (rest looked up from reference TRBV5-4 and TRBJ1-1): ETGVTQSPTHLIKTRGQQVTLRCSSQSGHNTVSWYQQALGQGPQFIFQYYREEENGRGNFPPRFSGLQFPNYSSELNVNALELDDSALYLCASSLNRKSEAFFGQGTRLTVV.

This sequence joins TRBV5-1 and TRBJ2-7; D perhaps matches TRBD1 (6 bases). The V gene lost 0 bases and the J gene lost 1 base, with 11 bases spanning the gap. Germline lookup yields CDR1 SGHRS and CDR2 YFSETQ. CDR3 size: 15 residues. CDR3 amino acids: CASSLAPGQSYEQYF. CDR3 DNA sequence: TGCGCCAGCAGCTTGGCACCCGGACAGTCCTACGAGCAGTACTTC.

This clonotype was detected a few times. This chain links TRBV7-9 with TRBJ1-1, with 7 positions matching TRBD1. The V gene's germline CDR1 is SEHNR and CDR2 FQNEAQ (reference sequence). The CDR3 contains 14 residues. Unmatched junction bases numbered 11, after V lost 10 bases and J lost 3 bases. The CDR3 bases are TGTGCCACCCGGACAGGCCTTCAGGACACTGAAGCTTTCTTT. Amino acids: CATRTGLQDTEAFF.

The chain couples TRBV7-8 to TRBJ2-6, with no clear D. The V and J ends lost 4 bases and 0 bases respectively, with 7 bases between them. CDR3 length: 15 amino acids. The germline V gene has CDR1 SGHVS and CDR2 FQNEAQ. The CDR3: CASSSISSGANVLTF. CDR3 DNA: TGTGCCAGCAGCTCAATTAGCTCTGGGGCCAACGTCCTGACTTTC.

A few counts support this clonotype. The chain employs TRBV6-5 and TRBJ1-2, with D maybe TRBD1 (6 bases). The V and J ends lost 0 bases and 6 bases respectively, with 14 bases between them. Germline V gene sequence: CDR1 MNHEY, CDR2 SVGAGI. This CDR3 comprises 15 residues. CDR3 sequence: CASSYSNQGRDGYTF. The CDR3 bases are TGTGCCAGCAGTTACTCTAACCAGGGGCGTGATGGCTACACCTTC.